This T cell receptor beta chain was sequenced during a study of Graves' ophthalmopathy and Graves' hyperthyroidism. The authors amplified TCR beta CDR3 regions from RNA transcripts. Following a first-round RT-PCR that used HTBI primers, a second-round multiplex PCR was carried out. One entry per CDR3 protein results from TCRdb running MiXCR on the multiplex PCR reads. The table has 200,000 to 250,000 distinct CDR3 sequences, under 30% seen once; the top ten hold over 7.5%. Germline values: CDR1 SNHLY, CDR2 FYNNEI. V lost 3 bases and J lost 7; bases outside the gene matches: 6. This CDR3 has 15 amino acids.

The rearrangement links TRBV2 to TRBJ1-6; 7 bases align to TRBD1. What was sequenced was peripheral blood. The receptor's source is a man aged 45-65 years with Graves' ophthalmopathy. The CDR3: CASSEQGDWNSPLHF. The CDR3 region has the DNA TGTGCCAGCAGTGAGCAGGGGGATTGGAATTCACCCCTCCACTTT.